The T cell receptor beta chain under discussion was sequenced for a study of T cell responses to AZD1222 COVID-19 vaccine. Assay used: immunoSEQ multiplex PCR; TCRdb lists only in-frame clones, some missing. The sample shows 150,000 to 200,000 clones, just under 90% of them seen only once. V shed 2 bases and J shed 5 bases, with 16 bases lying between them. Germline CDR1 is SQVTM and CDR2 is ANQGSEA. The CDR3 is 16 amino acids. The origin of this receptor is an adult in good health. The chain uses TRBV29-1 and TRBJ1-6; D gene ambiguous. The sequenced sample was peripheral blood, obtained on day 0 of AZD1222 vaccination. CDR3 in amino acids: CSVEKRTAPHNSPLHF. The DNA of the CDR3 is TGCAGCGTTGAAAAGCGGACGGCCCCCCATAATTCACCCCTCCACTTT.